This T cell receptor beta chain was observed in a study of blood T cell repertoires in COVID-19. Those enrolled, adults aged about 18 to 89 years, came from 25 or so US areas. The table came from immunoSEQ multiplex PCR; TCRdb's copy has only in-frame clones and leaves some out. The data hold some 300,000 clones, with over 75% observed a single time. The CDR3 is 15 residues long. The germline gives CDR1 SGDLS, CDR2 YYNGEE. After removal of 4 bases from V and 4 bases from J, the junction contained 5 bases not matched to a gene. V is TRBV9 and J is TRBJ2-2, with 9 bases identical to TRBD2. This sequence was found in a woman younger than 45 who had recovered from COVID-19. What was sequenced was PBMCs or T cells enriched from blood (not recorded which). The CDR3 DNA sequence: TGTGCCAGCAGCCTAGGACTAGCGAGCACCGGGGAGCTGTTTTTT. This gives the protein CASSLGLASTGELFF.